These 22 T cell receptor beta chains originate from one sample sequenced in a study of breast tumors, draining lymph nodes, adjacent tissues. Samples came from axillary lymph nodes draining the breast cancer. A single record per CDR3 protein comes from TCRdb applying MiXCR to the multiplex PCR reads. The sample has fewer than 300,000 distinct CDR3 sequences; about 30% are singletons. Sequences were obtained from axillary lymph node tissue. These receptors all come from a female donor with breast cancer. Some clones in this sample may be carry-over from other donors' samples.

This clonotype was counted many times. This may come from a read error, since a much larger clone is one base off. V gene TRBV7-2 combines with J gene TRBJ2-5; 8 nucleotides align to TRBD2. CDR1 SGHTA and CDR2 FQGNSA come from the germline V gene. The CDR3 consists of 15 residues. The CDR3, as DNA: TGTGCCAGCAGCTTAATCCCAGCGGGAGTGGAGACCCAGCACTTC. Its translation is CASSLIPAGVETQHF.

This clonotype has ten or more counts. CDR3 sequence: CASSLQRLVGEQFF. The CDR3 region has the DNA TGTGCCAGCAGCCTTCAGCGACTAGTAGGTGAGCAGTTCTTC. V is TRBV3-1 and J is TRBJ2-1; D possibly corresponds to TRBD2 (6 bases). V was clipped by 4 bases and J by 9 bases, with 16 bases between them. Germline CDR1 reads LGHDT; CDR2 reads YNNKEL (reference sequence). The CDR3 runs 14 residues.

This clonotype has a count of ten or more. This chain uses TRBV7-2 with TRBJ2-1; D call uncertain. The CDR3 totals 15 residues. From germline, CDR1 is SGHTA and CDR2 FQGNSA. The V end was cut by 7 bases, the J end by 8 bases, with 21 bases between. This chain's CDR3 is CASTWNYSPIHEQFF. The CDR3 DNA sequence: TGTGCCAGCACCTGGAACTACTCGCCTATCCATGAGCAGTTCTTC.

This clonotype was counted many times. The gene calls are TRBV29-1 and TRBJ1-1; TRBD1 aligns across 9 bases. The CDR3 consists of 12 residues. CDR1 is SQVTM and CDR2 is ANQGSEA in the germline V gene. With V trimmed by 4 bases and J by 5 bases, 2 bases remained unmatched. The CDR3 spells CSVADRGTEAFF. In nucleotides, the CDR3 is TGCAGCGTTGCCGACAGGGGGACTGAAGCTTTCTTT. Based on the CDR3 plus reference TRBV29-1 and TRBJ1-1, the full variable domain is SAVISQKPSRDICQRGTSLTIQCQVDSQVTMMFWYRQQPGQSLTLIATANQGSEATYESGFVIDKFPISRPNLTFSTLTVSNMSPEDSSIYLCSVADRGTEAFFGQGTRLTVV.

This chain joins TRBV20-1 and TRBJ1-6, with D maybe TRBD1 (6 bases). V lost 6 bases and J lost 3, with 18 bases in between. Germline V lookup: CDR1 DFQATT, CDR2 SNEGSKA (reference sequence). This CDR3 spans 16 amino acids. The CDR3 DNA sequence: TGCAGTGCCCATAGCGGGGCAGGGGACTATAATTCACCCCTCCACTTT. It translates to CSAHSGAGDYNSPLHF.

This clonotype was found many times. V gene TRBV27 combines with J gene TRBJ2-2, with D hard to call. Germline V gives CDR1 MNHEY, CDR2 SMNVEV (reference sequence). The CDR3 contains 15 residues. V lost 6 bases and J lost 0, with 11 bases in between. The DNA of the CDR3 is TGTGCCAGCAGCCCACTCACTCCGAACACCGGGGAGCTGTTTTTT. This codes for CASSPLTPNTGELFF.

This clonotype was seen repeatedly, ten times or more. The genes are TRBV7-2 and TRBJ2-6; 10 bases fit TRBD1. The CDR3 length is 20 residues. Germline V gene data show CDR1 as SGHTA and CDR2 as FQGNSA. J gave up 0 bases and V 4 bases, and 12 bases lay outside the gene matches. For the CDR3, the DNA is TGTGCCAGCAGCTACCCCTCGAGACAGGGGGCTAACTCTGGGGCCAACGTCCTGACTTTC. Translating gives CASSYPSRQGANSGANVLTF.

This clonotype was seen at least ten times. At one of its ends the junction is not consistent with the germline gene, which may arise from a read error. The chain has TRBV7-2 and TRBJ2-7; D uncertain. Germline CDR1 SGHTA, CDR2 FQGNSA. The CDR3 covers 13 residues. CDR3 nucleotide sequence: TGTGCCAGCAGCTTGCACAGCTCCTACGGGCAGTACTTC. This gives the protein CASSLHSSYGQYF.

In regard to this clonotype: A much larger clone sits a single nucleotide away, making a read error possible. V is TRBV11-1 and J is TRBJ2-7, with 7 bases aligning to TRBD2. CDR1 is SGHAT, CDR2 FQDESV, per germline (reference sequence). The CDR3 is made up of 15 amino acids. The CDR3 DNA follows: TGTGCCAGCAGCTTAGAGGGAGGGAGGTCCTACGGGCAGTACTTC. Its translation: CASSLEGGRSYGQYF.

In its sample, this clonotype was seen many times. CDR3 amino acids: CATSVGSYNEQFF. The CDR3 DNA sequence: TGTGCCACCAGTGTCGGCTCCTACAATGAGCAGTTCTTC. The chain has TRBV24-1 and TRBJ2-1; D is unresolved. V lost 5 bases and J lost 0, with 4 bases in between. Germline assignment: CDR1 KGHDR and CDR2 SFDVKD. CDR3 length: 13 residues.

There are many counts of this clonotype. J is TRBJ2-2 and V is TRBV11-1; D is unresolved. From germline, CDR1 is SGHAT and CDR2 FQDESV (reference sequence). V shed 5 bases and J shed 4 bases, with 14 bases lying between them. The CDR3 is made up of 15 amino acids. In DNA, the CDR3 is TGTGCCAGCAGCCCCCGGACCGGCGGCACCGGGGAGCTGTTTTTT. It yields the protein CASSPRTGGTGELFF.

V usage is TRBV29-1 and J usage is TRBJ1-4; 7 nucleotides agree with TRBD1. Germline V lookup: CDR1 SQVTM, CDR2 ANQGSEA. The CDR3 length is 14 residues. V gave up 6 bases and J gave up 7 bases; unmatched junction bases: 11. In nucleotides, the CDR3 is TGCAGCGTGAACAGGGGACGGGGCACTGAAAAACTGTTTTTT. It codes for CSVNRGRGTEKLFF.

The chain carries TRBV20-1 and TRBJ2-1; 8 nucleotides match TRBD2. The CDR3 covers 14 residues. Trimming took 6 bases from V and 9 from J; bases not matched to a gene: 13. Germline V gene data show CDR1 as DFQATT and CDR2 as SNEGSKA (reference sequence). The DNA of the CDR3 is TGCAGTGCGTCGACTAGCGCCCTAAACACTGAGCAGTTCTTC. Its protein product is CSASTSALNTEQFF.

This clonotype was seen repeatedly, ten times or more. The gene calls are TRBV12-3 or TRBV12-4 and TRBJ2-2, with 7 bases aligning to TRBD2. Unmatched junction bases numbered 6, after V lost 7 bases and J lost 4 bases. The CDR3 is made up of 14 amino acids. Written as DNA, the CDR3 is TGTGCCAGCAATCTGGGACTACCCACCGGGGAGCTGTTTTTT. This sequence encodes CASNLGLPTGELFF.

The sample holds many counts of this clonotype. V and J are TRBV2 and TRBJ2-7; 8 bases are shared with TRBD1. The CDR3 contains 13 residues. CDR1 and CDR2 (germline): SNHLY, FYNNEI. The V gene end was trimmed by 10 bases and the J gene end by 3 bases; junction bases not matched to a gene: 8. The CDR3 protein is CATRTGLRYEQYF. As DNA, the CDR3 is TGTGCCACCCGGACAGGGTTGCGCTACGAGCAGTACTTC.

This clonotype came up many times. J is TRBJ1-5 and V is TRBV25-1; the D gene is possibly TRBD1 (5 bases). The CDR3 spans 13 residues. The germline gives CDR1 MGHDK, CDR2 SYGVNS. V lost 6 bases and J 3 bases, leaving 9 bases between the germline ends. The CDR3 DNA follows: TGTGCCAGCAGCAGAGGGGCCAATCAGCCCCAGCATTTT. It codes for CASSRGANQPQHF.

This clonotype appeared many times. J is TRBJ2-3 and V is TRBV29-1, with D unclear. The CDR3 runs 13 residues. Between the trimmed V and J ends, which lost 7 bases and 3 bases, there was a span of 14 bases. Germline loops: CDR1 SQVTM, CDR2 ANQGSEA. CDR3 amino acids: CSGRPRATDTQYF. For the CDR3, the DNA is TGCAGCGGCAGACCCCGGGCGACAGATACGCAGTATTTT.

V is TRBV5-1 and J is TRBJ2-5; TRBD2 aligns across 11 bases. After removal of 4 bases from V and 4 bases from J, the junction contained 9 bases not matched to a gene. There are 16 residues in the CDR3. CDR1 is SGHRS and CDR2 is YFSETQ in the germline V gene. DNA of the CDR3: TGCGCCAGCAGCCCCATAGCGGGAGGGCCGGGAGAGACCCAGTACTTC. Its protein is CASSPIAGGPGETQYF.

This clonotype has at least ten counts. This CDR3 is CASSPDRTYYNEQFF. The CDR3 DNA reads TGTGCCAGCAGCCCTGACAGGACATACTACAATGAGCAGTTCTTC. V is TRBV7-2 and J is TRBJ2-1; possible D gene TRBD1, 6 bases. V was pared by 5 bases and J by 3 bases, with 14 bases between. Germline assignment: CDR1 SGHTA and CDR2 FQGNSA. The CDR3 sequence is 15 residues long.

There are many counts of this clonotype. V gene TRBV3-1 combines with J gene TRBJ1-2; D unresolved. The CDR3 is 14 residues long. The germline gives CDR1 LGHDT, CDR2 YNNKEL (reference sequence). V lost 0 bases, J lost 7 bases, and 12 bases lay in between. DNA for the CDR3: TGTGCCAGCAGCCAAGATTTACGGGCCGGTGGCTACACCTTC. This translates into CASSQDLRAGGYTF.

This clonotype was seen only a few times. This rearrangement joins TRBV19 to TRBJ1-1, with D possibly matching TRBD1 (5 bases). V shed 7 bases and J shed 3 bases, with 15 bases lying between them. Germline-derived CDR1 and CDR2 are LNHDA and SQIVND (reference sequence). This CDR3 has 14 residues. CDR3 sequence: CASKGTPKDTEAFF. Written as DNA, the CDR3 is TGTGCCAGTAAGGGGACGCCCAAAGACACTGAAGCTTTCTTT.

The sample holds many counts of this clonotype. This sequence joins TRBV20-1 and TRBJ2-3; 10 nucleotides line up with TRBD1. V lost 3 bases, J lost 4 bases, and 7 bases stayed unmatched. The CDR3 covers 15 residues. Germline lookup yields CDR1 DFQATT and CDR2 SNEGSKA (reference sequence). This CDR3 is CSASFPGQGPDTQYF. The CDR3 region has the DNA TGCAGTGCTAGTTTCCCGGGACAGGGGCCAGATACGCAGTATTTT.